Reported below is one T cell receptor (beta chain). The antigen this receptor binds is unknown. Base qualities were left out, and no much larger clone turns up one base away. TCRdb shows the sequencer as Illumina NovaSeq 6000. TCRalpha and TCRbeta cDNA libraries were built by 5'RACE with constant-segment primers, adding sample barcodes and unique molecular identifiers. Trizol reagent was used to extract RNA from every sample. Amplification of the libraries took two PCR steps, and the second step added a second sample barcode plus Illumina TruSeq adapters. The libraries were sequenced on an Illumina NovaSeq using 2 x 150 bp paired-end reads. For the original study's pipeline: With migec v1.2.7, reads were demultiplexed and then collapsed into UMI-guided consensus sequences. Using mixcr v2.1.11, UMI consensuses were aligned to TRA and TRB V and J templates and then assembled into clonotypes. Clonotypes were classified as expanded or contracted when called significant by both edgeR and NoisET, with noise models trained on biological replicates. For edgeR calls, the cutoffs were a false discovery rate-adjusted p below 0.01 and a log2 fold-change threshold of 1. As an exploratory analysis of dynamics, PCA with hierarchical clustering was applied to max-normalized trajectories of the 1000 most abundant clonotypes. The CD4 or CD8 phenotype of responding clones was assigned using the separately sequenced CD4+ and CD8+ repertoires. TCRdb cleaned the public reads at Q25 with fastp, built clones with MiXCR and kept in-frame beta chains. Identical CDR3 proteins give one entry, which carries the most common genes and DNA. Clone size and V and J calls follow TCRdb, not the original study. In all, the sample holds about 540,000 distinct CDR3 sequences, and just over 20% of those were seen once. The ten largest clones take up around 12% of the sample.

Ficoll-Paque density gradient centrifugation was used to isolate PBMCs. This record comes from a study of T-cell memory formation after mild COVID-19 (dated by TCRdb to the early 2020s). For the study in its entirety: Most TCR sequence clusters were specific to one of the two donors. The cohort was made up of two young adult volunteers, one female and one male, who were previously healthy. T-cell clones expanding and contracting after mild COVID-19 in two donors were tracked by longitudinal TCRalpha and TCRbeta repertoire sequencing. Results and caveats for the whole study, not just this receptor: Contracting CD4+ clones were found mainly in CM and EM memory subsets, while CD8+ clones were enriched in EMRA. SARS-CoV-2 specificity of the second-wave clones peaking on day 37 was not confirmed. Clones that contracted from day 15 to 85 showed balanced CD4/CD8 phenotypes, whereas a second wave of clones that expanded from day 15 to 37 leaned towards CD4+. Some responding clones were found in pre-infection memory, which suggests that pre-existing cross-reactive memory T cells took part in the SARS-CoV-2 response. Only two mild cases were covered in the study, and larger cohorts including severe cases with pre-infection samples were considered necessary.

CDR1 is given as SGHTA and CDR2 as FQGNSA, both from the germline V gene. Cut back by 1 base and 4 bases, the V and J ends lie 9 bases apart. The CDR3, cysteine through phenylalanine, is 14 amino acids long. Only the CDR3 part of the read is kept: 42 bases, read in frame from the first base. The sample taken for sequencing was PBMCs or a T cell subset sorted from them (not recorded which). This sequence was found in an adult woman who had mild COVID-19 (a few samples of this study predate the infection). The sample titles of this study are shuffled in the database, so cell type and time point are left out; the donor was told from shared clones. The V and J genes are TRBV7-2 and TRBJ2-3; the D segment cannot be called with confidence. CDR3 loop: CASSLERVADTQYF. The DNA sequence is TGTGCCAGCAGCTTAGAAAGGGTTGCAGATACGCAGTATTTT.